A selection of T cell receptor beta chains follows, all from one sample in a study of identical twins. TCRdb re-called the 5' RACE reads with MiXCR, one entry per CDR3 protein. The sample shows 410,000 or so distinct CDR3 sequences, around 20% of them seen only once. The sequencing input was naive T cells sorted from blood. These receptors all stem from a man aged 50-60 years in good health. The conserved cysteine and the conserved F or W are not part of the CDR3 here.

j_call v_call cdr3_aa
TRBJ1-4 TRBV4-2 ASSQAGAYGEKLF
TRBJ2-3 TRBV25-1 ASSAAGQGATGGTQY
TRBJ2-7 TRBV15 ATSSWDEQY
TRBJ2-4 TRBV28 ASKLGNEGDIQY
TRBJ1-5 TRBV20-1 SAPVGGLSNQPQH
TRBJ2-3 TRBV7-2 ASSLALLAGGSTDTQY
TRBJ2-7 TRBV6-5 ASSSSAYEQY
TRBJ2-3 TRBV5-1 ASRPPSGRARADTQY
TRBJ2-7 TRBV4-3 ASSQESWQSSYEQY
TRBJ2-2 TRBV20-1 SARDLQTTSRGNTGELF
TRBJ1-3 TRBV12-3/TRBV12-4 ASSLDGVVGNTIY
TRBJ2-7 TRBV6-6 ASSYQSSYEQY
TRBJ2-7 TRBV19 ASSLLGSYEQY
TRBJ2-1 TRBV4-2 ASSQAPGGDVS
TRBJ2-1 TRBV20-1 SARDQVALLYNEQF
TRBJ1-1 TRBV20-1 SARMGQGNTEAF
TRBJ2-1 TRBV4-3 ASSQDREYGEQF
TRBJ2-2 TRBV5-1 ASSHGTSGSASTGELF
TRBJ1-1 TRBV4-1 ASSQNSGGAEAF
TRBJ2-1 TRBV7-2 ASSLGGGGAYNEQF
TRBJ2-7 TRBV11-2 ASSRGTSGDEQY
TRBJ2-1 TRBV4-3 ASSPVLGLYYNEQF
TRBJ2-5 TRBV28 ASSTGGVLETQY
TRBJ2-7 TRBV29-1 SGTIQGSYELY
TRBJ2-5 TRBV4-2 ASSQDQWLAGPQETPY
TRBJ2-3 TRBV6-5 ASSYGGGSTQY
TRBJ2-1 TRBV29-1 SVAGRVAYNEQF
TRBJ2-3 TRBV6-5 ASSYSFSGRSTDTQY
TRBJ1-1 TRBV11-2 ASSSYRDRIPNTEAF
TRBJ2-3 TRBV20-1 SARVPFQGNTQY
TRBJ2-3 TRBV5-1 ASSPGGASDTQY
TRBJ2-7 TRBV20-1 SAWTESYEQY
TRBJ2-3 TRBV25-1 ASRTSRGQGGTDTQY
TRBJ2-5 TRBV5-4 ASSLGGTGMAQY
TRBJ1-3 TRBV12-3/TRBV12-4 ASSFSSGSAASGNTIY